Following are 32 T cell receptor beta chains from one sample sequenced in a study of control samples from healthy donors and cancer patients. Clones were read by immunoSEQ multiplex PCR, and TCRdb kept only the in-frame ones, dropping some. Of 260,000 or so clones in the sample, around 79% are singletons; the top ten hold 13%. The sequenced material came from PBMCs. The receptors shown here come from a woman in her fifties or sixties with lung cancer.

V gene TRBV24-1 combines with J gene TRBJ2-2; 9 bases are shared with TRBD1. The length of the CDR3 is 19 residues. V gave up 3 bases and J gave up 4 bases; unmatched junction bases: 14. Germline V gene data show CDR1 as KGHDR and CDR2 as SFDVKD. The CDR3 sequence: CATSDPSVPGQGSTGELFF. In DNA, the CDR3 is TGTGCCACCAGTGATCCTTCGGTCCCGGGACAGGGTAGCACCGGGGAGCTGTTTTTT.

The V and J genes are TRBV7-2 and TRBJ1-5, with D possibly matching TRBD1 (5 bases). From germline, CDR1 is SGHTA and CDR2 FQGNSA. CDR3 length: 13 residues. V lost 8 bases and J lost 3, with 11 bases in between. The CDR3 is CASGRDFNQPQHF. CDR3 nucleotides: TGTGCCAGCGGCAGGGACTTCAATCAGCCCCAGCATTTT.

The V call is TRBV18, the J call TRBJ1-4; tentatively, D is TRBD1 (5 bases). The germline CDR1 and CDR2 sequences are KGHSH and LQKENI. V lost 3 bases, J lost 6 bases, and 11 bases lay in between. CDR3 length: 14 residues. For the CDR3, the DNA is TGTGCCAGCTCACCCGTGGGGGAGGATGAAAAACTGTTTTTT. This codes for CASSPVGEDEKLFF.

The CDR3 bases are TGTGCCAGCAGTCCCCGGGGGAGAGACCAAGAGACCCAGTACTTC. This gives the protein CASSPRGRDQETQYF. The V and J genes are TRBV3-1 (or the pseudogene TRBV3-2) and TRBJ2-5; tentatively, D is TRBD2 (6 bases). This CDR3 spans 15 amino acids. The V end was cut by 6 bases, the J end by 0 bases, with 14 bases between. The germline gives CDR1 LGHDT, CDR2 YNNKEL (reference sequence).

This clone occurred once. This chain links TRBV6-5 with TRBJ2-5; TRBD1 aligns across 7 bases. The junction had 4 bases not matched to a gene; V was cut back by 4 bases and J by 5 bases. The CDR3 runs to 13 residues. CDR1 and CDR2 from the germline V gene are MNHEY and SVGAGI. CDR3 nucleotide sequence: TGTGCCAGCAGTTTCCCGACAGGGGAGACCCAGTACTTC. Amino acid sequence: CASSFPTGETQYF.

The rearrangement links TRBV7-2 to TRBJ1-4; D is possibly TRBD1 (5 bases). V dropped 5 bases and J dropped 6 bases, with 10 bases sitting between them. Per germline, CDR1 SGHTA and CDR2 FQGNSA. This CDR3 region has 13 residues. This CDR3 is CASSLRGYEKLFF. The CDR3 nucleotides are TGTGCCAGCAGCCTACGGGGGTATGAAAAACTGTTTTTT.

This chain's CDR3 is CASSEATGHQETQYF. In DNA, the CDR3 is TGCGCCAGCAGTGAGGCGACAGGCCACCAAGAGACCCAGTACTTC. The chain joins TRBV10-1 to TRBJ2-5; D perhaps matches TRBD1 (6 bases). The CDR3 runs to 15 residues. CDR1 and CDR2 from the germline V gene are WNHNN and SYGVQD (reference sequence). With 2 bases removed from V and 0 bases from J, the gap between germline ends came to 10 bases.

The chain links TRBV11-2 to TRBJ1-4, with 11 nucleotides matching TRBD1. The CDR3 spans 14 residues. Germline CDR1 reads SGHAT; CDR2 reads FQNNGV. J gave up 5 bases and V 7 bases, and 3 bases lay outside the gene matches. The CDR3 spells CASTRDRGNEKLFF. The CDR3 DNA follows: TGTGCCAGCACTCGGGACAGGGGGAATGAAAAACTGTTTTTT. The full variable domain, in which reference TRBV11-2 and TRBJ1-4 provide the parts outside the CDR3, is EAGVAQSPRYKIIEKRQSVAFWCNPISGHATLYWYQQILGQGPKLLIQFQNNGVVDDSQLPKDRFSAERLKGVDSTLKIQPAKLEDSAVYLCASTRDRGNEKLFFGSGTQLSVL.

The chain's CDR3 is CASSGDSQHEKLFF. The CDR3 region has the DNA TGTGCCAGCAGCGGGGACAGTCAACATGAAAAACTGTTTTTT. The chain combines TRBV5-4 with TRBJ1-4, with TRBD1 identical over 7 bases. V trimming: 4 bases; J trimming: 6 bases; junction bases outside the gene matches: 6. The CDR3 covers 14 residues. Germline values: CDR1 SGHNT, CDR2 YYREEE (reference sequence).

V and J are TRBV18 and TRBJ1-3; TRBD1 agrees at 9 bases. The CDR3 has 14 residues. In germline, CDR1 is KGHSH, CDR2 LQKENI. J was trimmed by 4 bases and V by 6 bases; bases with no gene match: 4. The CDR3 sequence: CASSRTGEGNTIYF. The DNA of the CDR3 is TGTGCCAGCTCCCGGACAGGGGAAGGAAACACCATATATTTT.

The CDR3 DNA reads TGTGCCAGCAGCTTAATTCTCTCGACTGAAGCTTTCTTT. Its translation is CASSLILSTEAFF. The chain combines TRBV11-2 with TRBJ1-1, with unresolved D. The CDR3 is 13 residues long. Germline CDR1 reads SGHAT; CDR2 reads FQNNGV. Trimming took 2 bases from V and 5 from J, leaving 9 bases between them.

A single count supports this clone. In the same sample, other DNA sequences code for this CDR3. The V call is TRBV24-1, the J call TRBJ2-2; TRBD1 is a possible D gene (6 bases). Trimming left V 9 bases short and J 2 bases short, with 9 bases between. Germline V CDR1 and CDR2: KGHDR, SFDVKD. The CDR3 spans 13 residues. CDR3 sequence reads: CATSDRNTGELFF. The CDR3 coding sequence is TGTGCCACCTCGGACAGAAACACCGGGGAGCTGTTTTTT.

CDR3 in amino acids: CASRETGSGNTIYF. The CDR3, as DNA: TGTGCCAGCAGAGAGACGGGGTCGGGAAACACCATATATTTT. The chain is built from TRBV6-5 and TRBJ1-3, with D unclear. This CDR3 is 14 amino acids long. CDR1 MNHEY and CDR2 SVGAGI come from the germline V gene. With 6 bases removed from V and 4 bases from J, the gap between germline ends came to 13 bases.

The chain employs TRBV6-5 and TRBJ1-1; TRBD1 might be the D (5 bases). V was shortened by 6 bases and J by 6 bases, with 17 bases between the two germline ends. Germline-derived CDR1 and CDR2 are MNHEY and SVGAGI. The CDR3 totals 14 residues. The CDR3 sequence: CASRVTGTDPEAFF. In DNA form, the CDR3 reads TGTGCCAGCAGGGTAACAGGAACCGACCCTGAAGCTTTCTTT.

V gene TRBV6-1 combines with J gene TRBJ2-7; 8 nucleotides agree with TRBD1. Trimming took 2 bases from V and 5 from J; bases not matched to a gene: 11. CDR3 length equals 16 residues. Germline CDR1 MNHNS, CDR2 SASEGT. In nucleotides, the CDR3 is TGTGCCAGCAGTGAAACTCGGGTCAGGGGGCATGACGAGCAGTACTTC. Its translation: CASSETRVRGHDEQYF.

The chain employs TRBV30 and TRBJ1-4; D not certain. Trimming stripped 1 base from V and 7 bases from J, with 13 bases between. From germline, CDR1 is GTSNPN and CDR2 SVGIG (reference sequence). The CDR3 covers 14 residues. The DNA of the CDR3 is TGTGCCTGGAGTGGGGGATTGCCGAGTGAAAAACTGTTTTTT. As protein: CAWSGGLPSEKLFF.

This clone was detected only once. This chain joins TRBV7-2 and TRBJ2-1; D gene uncertain. In germline, CDR1 is SGHTA, CDR2 FQGNSA. Trimming left V 0 bases short and J 4 bases short, with 10 bases between. The CDR3 length is 15 residues. The CDR3 protein is CASSLAGILYNEQFF. CDR3 coding DNA: TGTGCCAGCAGCTTAGCGGGGATCCTTTACAATGAGCAGTTCTTC. Supplemented by reference TRBV7-2 and TRBJ2-1, the full variable domain reads GAGVSQSPSNKVTEKGKDVELRCDPISGHTALYWYRQSLGQGLEFLIYFQGNSAPDKSGLPSDRFSAERTGGSVSTLTIQRTQQEDSAVYLCASSLAGILYNEQFFGPGTRLTVL.

For the CDR3, the DNA is TGTGCCAGCAGCCCCCAGGTCGAGCAGTACTTC. Translating gives CASSPQVEQYF. This sequence joins TRBV11-2 and TRBJ2-7, with D hard to call. Germline CDR1 reads SGHAT; CDR2 reads FQNNGV. Between the trimmed V and J ends, which lost 5 bases and 6 bases, there was a span of 8 bases. This CDR3 has 11 residues.

The chain employs TRBV30 and TRBJ2-1; 13 nucleotides agree with TRBD2. CDR3 length equals 16 residues. The V segment lost 1 base and the J segment 3 bases; nucleotides outside the gene matches: 3. CDR1 and CDR2 (germline): GTSNPN, SVGIG (reference sequence). The CDR3 DNA sequence: TGTGCCTGGAGTGGCGGGACTAGCGGGAACTACAATGAGCAGTTCTTC. This sequence encodes CAWSGGTSGNYNEQFF.

This clone was counted between two and nine times. The chain joins TRBV28 to TRBJ1-2; 8 bases fit TRBD1. This CDR3 is 13 amino acids long. From germline, CDR1 is MDHEN and CDR2 SYDVKM. V shed 11 bases and J 2 bases; nucleotides not matched to a gene: 7. The CDR3 loop reads CAARQGINYGYTF. The CDR3 bases are TGTGCCGCACGACAGGGGATAAACTATGGCTACACCTTC.

The DNA of the CDR3 is TGTGCCAGTAGAGACAGGGGGAGGTCAGATACGCAGTATTTT. It encodes CASRDRGRSDTQYF. The chain links TRBV19 to TRBJ2-3; 9 nucleotides match TRBD1. The germline gives CDR1 LNHDA, CDR2 SQIVND (reference sequence). V was pared by 6 bases and J by 4 bases, with 5 bases of the junction left unmatched. The CDR3 runs to 14 residues.

The chain recombines TRBV5-1 with TRBJ2-1; 7 nucleotides align to TRBD2. Germline V gives CDR1 SGHRS, CDR2 YFSETQ. V shed 7 bases and J 3 bases; nucleotides not matched to a gene: 7. The CDR3 consists of 14 residues. The DNA of the CDR3 is TGCGCCAGCCGTGGCGGGGGTTACTACAATGAGCAGTTCTTC. Amino acid sequence: CASRGGGYYNEQFF.

This chain links TRBV29-1 with TRBJ1-2; D might be TRBD1 (6 bases). Trimming took off 6 bases at V and 8 bases at J, with 16 bases between the two ends. This CDR3 region has 12 residues. The V gene's germline CDR1 is SQVTM and CDR2 ANQGSEA. The CDR3 DNA reads TGCAGCGTGAAGACAGGCATTGCGGGCTACACCTTC. It encodes CSVKTGIAGYTF.

The chain recombines TRBV5-1 with TRBJ1-1; D is unresolved. The CDR3 length is 12 residues. Between the trimmed V and J ends, which lost 3 bases and 1 base, there was a span of 4 bases. CDR1 SGHRS and CDR2 YFSETQ come from the germline V gene. CDR3 DNA sequence: TGCGCCAGCAGCTCCGGGAACACTGAAGCTTTCTTT. Residues: CASSSGNTEAFF.

This rearrangement joins TRBV6-5 to TRBJ1-5; no clear D. Germline CDR1 and CDR2: MNHEY and SVGAGI. V lost 5 bases, J lost 6 bases, and 14 bases lay in between. This CDR3 region has 14 residues. This CDR3 reads CASSRREGGQPQHF. CDR3 DNA: TGTGCCAGCAGTCGGAGGGAAGGCGGTCAGCCCCAGCATTTT.

The rearrangement uses TRBV19 and TRBJ1-5; D might be TRBD1 (5 bases). Trimming removed 4 bases at V and 7 bases at J, with 20 bases between. CDR3 size: 16 residues. CDR1 is LNHDA and CDR2 is SQIVND in the germline V gene (reference sequence). CDR3: CASSTGTTGPLQPQHF. The CDR3 DNA reads TGTGCCAGTAGTACTGGGACGACGGGTCCACTCCAGCCCCAGCATTTT.

This sequence joins TRBV12-3 or TRBV12-4 and TRBJ2-3; D gene ambiguous. V lost 3 bases and J 4 bases, leaving 8 bases between the germline ends. CDR3 length: 13 residues. The CDR3 loop reads CASSFGVSDTQYF. CDR3 in DNA: TGTGCCAGCAGTTTCGGTGTATCAGATACGCAGTATTTT.

This clone has a single count. The chain combines TRBV7-9 with TRBJ2-5; a possible D gene is TRBD1 (6 bases). The germline V and J ends were trimmed by 6 bases and 12 bases, with 23 bases remaining between them. CDR3 length: 14 residues. Per the germline V gene, CDR1 is SEHNR and CDR2 is FQNEAQ (reference sequence). CDR3 loop: CASSSDSRRAGKYF. As DNA, the CDR3 is TGTGCCAGCAGTTCGGACAGTAGGCGCGCCGGGAAGTACTTC.

V usage is TRBV18 and J usage is TRBJ1-2; 9 bases are shared with TRBD1. V shed 3 bases and J 7 bases; nucleotides not matched to a gene: 6. From germline, CDR1 is KGHSH and CDR2 LQKENI. This CDR3 is built from 14 residues. The CDR3 here is CASSPSDRGRGYTF. For the CDR3, the DNA is TGTGCCAGCTCACCGTCGGACAGGGGCCGTGGCTACACCTTC.

The rearrangement joins TRBV25-1 to TRBJ2-1; D is possibly TRBD2 (6 bases). This CDR3 region has 14 residues. The V end was cut by 2 bases, the J end by 7 bases, with 12 bases between. Per germline, CDR1 MGHDK and CDR2 SYGVNS. CDR3 region: CASSEPFGLNEQFF. In nucleotides, the CDR3 is TGTGCCAGCAGTGAACCCTTCGGACTAAATGAGCAGTTCTTC.

This clone is a singleton in its sample. The gene calls are TRBV27 and TRBJ2-2, with TRBD1 matching 9 bases. This CDR3 is built from 16 residues. The germline V gene has CDR1 MNHEY and CDR2 SMNVEV (reference sequence). V gave up 4 bases and J gave up 6 bases; unmatched junction bases: 9. CDR3 sequence reads: CASSWLGQGRAGELFF. CDR3 coding DNA: TGTGCCAGCAGTTGGCTGGGACAGGGACGCGCCGGGGAGCTGTTTTTT.

This chain joins TRBV6-5 and TRBJ2-7; 12 bases are shared with TRBD2. The V and J ends lost 2 bases and 6 bases, in that order; junction bases with no gene match: 2. The CDR3 extends over 14 amino acids. Germline CDR1 and CDR2: MNHEY and SVGAGI. CDR3 DNA sequence: TGTGCCAGCAGTTACAAACTAGCGGGGGGCGAGCAGTACTTC. Amino acids: CASSYKLAGGEQYF.